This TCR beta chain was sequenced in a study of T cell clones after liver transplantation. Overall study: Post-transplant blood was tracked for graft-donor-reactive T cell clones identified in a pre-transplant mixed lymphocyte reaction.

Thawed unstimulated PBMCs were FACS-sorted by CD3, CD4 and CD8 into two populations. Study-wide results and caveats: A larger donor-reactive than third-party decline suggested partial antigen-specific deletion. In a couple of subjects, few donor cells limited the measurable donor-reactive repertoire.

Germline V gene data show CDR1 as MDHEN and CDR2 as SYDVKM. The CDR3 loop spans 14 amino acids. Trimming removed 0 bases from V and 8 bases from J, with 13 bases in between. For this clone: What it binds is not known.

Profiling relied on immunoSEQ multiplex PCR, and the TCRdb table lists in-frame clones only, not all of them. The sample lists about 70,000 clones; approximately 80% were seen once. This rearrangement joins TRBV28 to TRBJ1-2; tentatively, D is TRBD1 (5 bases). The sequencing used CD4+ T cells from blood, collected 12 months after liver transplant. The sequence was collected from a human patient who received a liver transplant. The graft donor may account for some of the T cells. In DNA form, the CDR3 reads TGTGCCAGCAGTTTATGGGGGACGCCGAAAGGCTACACCTTC. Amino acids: CASSLWGTPKGYTF.